Each of the 12 T cell receptor beta chains below was sequenced from the same sample in a study of blood T cell repertoires in COVID-19. Assay: immunoSEQ multiplex PCR; the TCRdb copy retains only in-frame clones and omits some. The profile covers more than 200,000 clones, with more than 85% appearing a single time and 9.5% to 13% taken by the ten largest. The sequenced sample consisted of peripheral blood. The receptors here all came from a woman between 45 and 65 years old with COVID-19, enrolled during active disease.

The CDR3 here is CATSKVPEGGNEQFF. In DNA form, the CDR3 reads TGTGCCACCAGCAAGGTACCAGAGGGTGGCAATGAGCAGTTCTTC. This chain uses TRBV15 with TRBJ2-1, with D tentatively TRBD2 (5 bases). Germline V lookup: CDR1 LNHNV, CDR2 YYDKDF (reference sequence). The CDR3 loop spans 15 amino acids. V was clipped by 4 bases and J by 6 bases, with 16 bases between them.

The V and J genes are TRBV19 and TRBJ2-1; 9 bases line up with TRBD1. V lost 6 bases, J lost 4 bases, and 7 bases stayed unmatched. The CDR3 extends over 15 amino acids. Germline V gene sequence: CDR1 LNHDA, CDR2 SQIVND (reference sequence). CDR3 nucleotides: TGTGCCAGTAGAAAGAACAGGGGGCCATACAATGAGCAGTTCTTC. Protein product: CASRKNRGPYNEQFF.

This clone was seen more than once but under ten times. J is TRBJ2-1 and V is TRBV11-3, with 7 nucleotides matching TRBD2. From germline, CDR1 is SGHNT and CDR2 YENEEA. CDR3 length equals 14 residues. V dropped 5 bases and J dropped 11; count of bases not matched to a gene: 12. The CDR3 here is CASSSGTTLRKQFF. As DNA, the CDR3 is TGTGCCAGCAGCAGCGGGACTACTCTTAGGAAGCAGTTCTTC. The complete variable domain, with remaining parts taken from reference TRBV11-3 and TRBJ2-1, reads EAGVVQSPRYKIIEKKQPVAFWCNPISGHNTLYWYLQNLGQGPELLIRYENEEAVDDSQLPKDRFSAERLKGVDSTLKIQPAELGDSAVYLCASSSGTTLRKQFFGPGTRLTVL.

On this clone itself: Other DNA sequences from this sample encode an identical CDR3 as well. V and J are TRBV19 and TRBJ1-5; TRBD1 is a possible D gene (6 bases). CDR1 LNHDA and CDR2 SQIVND come from the germline V gene (reference sequence). V lost 3 bases, J lost 3 bases, and 9 bases lay in between. The CDR3 has 14 residues. The CDR3 is CASSIQGNNQPQHF. The CDR3, as DNA: TGTGCCAGTAGTATTCAGGGGAACAATCAGCCCCAGCATTTT.

V is TRBV24-1 and J is TRBJ2-2, with 9 bases fitting TRBD1. The CDR3 is 16 residues long. Germline CDR1 reads KGHDR; CDR2 reads SFDVKD. J gave up 5 bases and V 4 bases, and 7 bases lay outside the gene matches. The CDR3 region has the DNA TGTGCCACCAGTGACTCGGACAGGGGCGGAACCGGGGAGCTGTTTTTT. Its protein is CATSDSDRGGTGELFF.

This clone was detected only once. This chain connects TRBV4-1 to TRBJ2-3, with TRBD1 matching over 8 bases. Germline V gives CDR1 MGHRA, CDR2 YSYEKL. The CDR3 covers 15 residues. V dropped 4 bases and J dropped 4; count of bases not matched to a gene: 7. The CDR3 loop is CASSLGQGNPDTQYF. CDR3 bases: TGCGCCAGCAGCCTCGGACAGGGCAATCCAGATACGCAGTATTTT.

This rearrangement joins TRBV9 to TRBJ2-7; maybe TRBD1 (5 bases). In germline, CDR1 is SGDLS, CDR2 YYNGEE. The V end lost 2 bases, the J end lost 6 bases, and 18 bases lay between the germline ends. The CDR3 consists of 15 residues. CDR3 nucleotides: TGTGCCAGCAGCGTTGCCCCCGACAGCTCGGGCGAGCAGTACTTC. It encodes CASSVAPDSSGEQYF.

This clone occurred a few times. The chain employs TRBV5-4 and TRBJ1-3, with 8 nucleotides matching TRBD1. With V trimmed by 3 bases and J by 5 bases, 4 bases remained unmatched. CDR1 and CDR2 from the germline V gene are SGHNT and YYREEE (reference sequence). The CDR3 spans 14 residues. The CDR3 spells CASSSGQGRNTIYF. The CDR3 DNA is TGTGCCAGCAGCTCCGGACAGGGTAGAAACACCATATATTTT. The variable domain in full, with the rest retrieved from reference TRBV5-4 and TRBJ1-3, is ETGVTQSPTHLIKTRGQQVTLRCSSQSGHNTVSWYQQALGQGPQFIFQYYREEENGRGNFPPRFSGLQFPNYSSELNVNALELDDSALYLCASSSGQGRNTIYFGEGSWLTVV.

This chain uses TRBV11-3 with TRBJ2-3; 7 bases fit TRBD1. With 5 bases clipped from V and 8 bases from J, the junction kept 10 bases outside the gene matches. Germline V gene sequence: CDR1 SGHNT, CDR2 YENEEA. The length of the CDR3 is 14 residues. CDR3 DNA: TGTGCCAGCAGCACCTACAGGGGTGAGGGTACGCAGTATTTT. The encoded protein is CASSTYRGEGTQYF.

This clone was counted once. V and J are TRBV4-1 and TRBJ2-2; 7 bases align to TRBD2. This CDR3 contains 15 residues. Germline V CDR1 and CDR2: MGHRA, YSYEKL. Trimming removed 2 bases from V and 1 base from J; junction bases left unmatched: 1. This CDR3 reads CASSQTGGNTGELFF. For the CDR3, the DNA is TGCGCCAGCAGCCAAACGGGGGGGAACACCGGGGAGCTGTTTTTT.

CDR3 nucleotides: TGTGCCAGCAGCTTGGAGGGGGGGGCCGTTGAAGCTTTCTTT. Residues: CASSLEGGAVEAFF. J is TRBJ1-1 and V is TRBV5-8; D is possibly TRBD1 (6 bases). The CDR3 has 14 residues. Germline V gene data show CDR1 as SGHTS and CDR2 as YDEGEE. Between the trimmed V and J ends, which lost 0 bases and 7 bases, there was a span of 13 bases.

This chain joins TRBV12-5 and TRBJ1-1; D is perhaps TRBD1 (5 bases). Looked up from germline, CDR1 is LGHNT and CDR2 is FRNRAP. The CDR3 is 14 amino acids. Trimming removed 3 bases at V and 0 bases at J, with 8 bases between. This CDR3 is CASGLAQVNTEAFF. In DNA, the CDR3 is TGTGCTAGTGGTTTAGCACAGGTGAACACTGAAGCTTTCTTT.